The 12 T cell receptor beta chains given below trace back to one sample, sequenced in a study of beta chain features in type 1 diabetes. The entirety of the isolated RNA underwent reverse transcription, so expressed TCRB transcripts were sequenced. Generated by immunoSEQ multiplex PCR, the TCRdb table keeps only in-frame clones and is missing some. The sample has under 250,000 clones, 13% to 15% seen once. The sequenced material came from naive CD4+ T cells from blood. Receptor source: a woman aged 35 to 49 in good health.

The sample holds a few counts of this clone. The rearrangement joins TRBV4-3 to TRBJ2-3; TRBD1 aligns across 9 bases. CDR1 and CDR2 (germline): LGHNA, YSLEER. J gave up 7 bases and V 1 base, and 12 bases lay outside the gene matches. The CDR3 is 17 amino acids. CDR3 loop: CASSQAPPGQGTHTQYF. CDR3 DNA: TGCGCCAGCAGCCAAGCCCCCCCGGGACAGGGTACGCATACGCAGTATTTT.

This clone was detected only a few times. The chain joins TRBV19 to TRBJ1-6; 9 nucleotides align to TRBD1. V shed 5 bases, J shed 7 bases, and the junction held 6 bases outside the gene matches. This CDR3 is 15 amino acids long. Germline V gene sequence: CDR1 LNHDA, CDR2 SQIVND (reference sequence). CDR3: CASSDWTGVNSPLHF. The DNA for the CDR3 is TGTGCCAGTAGTGATTGGACAGGGGTAAATTCACCCCTCCACTTT.

A few counts support this clone. V and J are TRBV5-1 and TRBJ2-3; D remains unclear. This CDR3 is 14 amino acids long. The V end lost 5 bases, the J end lost 0 bases, and 10 bases lay between the germline ends. Germline V lookup: CDR1 SGHRS, CDR2 YFSETQ. The CDR3 sequence: CASSIASSTDTQYF. In DNA form, the CDR3 reads TGCGCCAGCAGTATTGCGAGTAGCACAGATACGCAGTATTTT. Complete variable domain (other parts from reference TRBV5-1 and TRBJ2-3): KAGVTQTPRYLIKTRGQQVTLSCSPISGHRSVSWYQQTPGQGLQFLFEYFSETQRNKGNFPGRFSGRQFSNSRSEMNVSTLELGDSALYLCASSIASSTDTQYFGPGTRLTVL.

This clone was detected only a few times. This chain links TRBV2 with TRBJ2-3; D is perhaps TRBD2 (6 bases). The CDR3 runs 15 residues. Germline lookup yields CDR1 SNHLY and CDR2 FYNNEI. The ends were cut back, 4 bases at V and 0 bases at J, with 11 bases in the middle. CDR3 loop: CASSVSRESTDTQYF. In nucleotides, the CDR3 is TGTGCCAGCAGTGTCAGTCGGGAGAGCACAGATACGCAGTATTTT.

This clone turned up a few times. This rearrangement joins TRBV10-1 to TRBJ2-2, with TRBD1 as a possible D gene (5 bases). Germline lookup yields CDR1 WNHNN and CDR2 SYGVQD (reference sequence). V lost 5 bases and J 3 bases, leaving 10 bases between the germline ends. The CDR3 is made up of 14 amino acids. In nucleotides, the CDR3 is TGCGCCAGCAGTAGGTTACAGGACACCGGGGAGCTGTTTTTT. Amino acid sequence: CASSRLQDTGELFF.

The rearrangement joins TRBV7-2 to TRBJ2-5, with TRBD2 matching over 8 bases. The CDR3 consists of 16 residues. Trimming took 0 bases from V and 5 from J; bases not matched to a gene: 8. Germline V CDR1 and CDR2: SGHTA, FQGNSA. The CDR3 sequence: CASSLASGGWGETQYF. CDR3 coding DNA: TGTGCCAGCAGCTTAGCCAGCGGGGGCTGGGGGGAGACCCAGTACTTC.

This clone was counted many times. V is TRBV7-2 and J is TRBJ1-5, with 8 bases aligning to TRBD1. V trimming: 3 bases; J trimming: 6 bases; junction bases outside the gene matches: 1. CDR3 length equals 13 residues. Germline lookup yields CDR1 SGHTA and CDR2 FQGNSA. The CDR3 reads CASSLDRAQPQHF. CDR3 coding DNA: TGTGCCAGCAGCTTGGACAGGGCTCAGCCCCAGCATTTT.

CDR3 in DNA: TGTGCCAGCAGCCTAGACAGGGCCTCCTACGAGCAGTACTTC. This sequence encodes CASSLDRASYEQYF. This chain joins TRBV27 and TRBJ2-7, with 7 bases fitting TRBD1. V lost 6 bases to trimming and J lost 0 bases; unmatched junction nucleotides: 5. The V gene's germline CDR1 is MNHEY and CDR2 SMNVEV (reference sequence). This CDR3 spans 14 amino acids.

The chain couples TRBV7-9 to TRBJ2-3; 7 nucleotides line up with TRBD1. CDR3 length: 18 amino acids. Germline V lookup: CDR1 SEHNR, CDR2 FQNEAQ (reference sequence). V lost 1 base, J lost 5 bases, and 15 bases stayed unmatched. The CDR3 here is CASSLGTPVDRVRDTQYF. The CDR3 region has the DNA TGTGCCAGCAGCTTAGGGACCCCAGTCGACAGGGTGCGAGATACGCAGTATTTT.

This clone was counted between two and nine times. The chain has TRBV19 and TRBJ2-3; tentatively, D is TRBD2 (5 bases). CDR1 and CDR2 from the germline V gene are LNHDA and SQIVND (reference sequence). The CDR3 contains 13 residues. CDR3 nucleotides: TGTGCTACTAGAGTGCGTAGCACAGATACGCAGTATTTT. Amino acids: CATRVRSTDTQYF.

This clone was observed a few times. The chain joins TRBV9 to TRBJ1-2; 8 nucleotides align to TRBD1. Trimming cost V 0 bases and J 3 bases; bases outside gene matches: 4. The CDR3 is 15 residues long. The V gene's germline CDR1 is SGDLS and CDR2 YYNGEE. CDR3 nucleotides: TGTGCCAGCAGCGTAGGGTCGACAGGGGACTATGGCTACACCTTC. It translates to CASSVGSTGDYGYTF.

This clone has only a few counts. The chain couples TRBV9 to TRBJ2-2; 12 positions match TRBD2. With 0 bases clipped from V and 0 bases from J, the junction kept 3 bases outside the gene matches. Germline CDR1 and CDR2: SGDLS and YYNGEE. The CDR3 is 18 amino acids. CDR3 DNA: TGTGCCAGCAGCGTAGTTCCTAGCGGGGGGGCGAACACCGGGGAGCTGTTTTTT. This encodes CASSVVPSGGANTGELFF.